The 5 T cell receptor beta chains given below trace back to one sample, sequenced in a study of control samples from healthy donors and cancer patients. Libraries were prepared by immunoSEQ multiplex PCR; TCRdb keeps only in-frame clonotypes and omits some of them. The sample records 94,000 or so clones, around 85% being singletons. The specimen was PBMCs. The receptors were sampled from a man between 65 and 80 years old with lung cancer.

The J gene is TRBJ2-1, the V gene TRBV11-3; D perhaps matches TRBD2 (6 bases). The CDR3 runs to 13 residues. Trimming removed 5 bases at V and 7 bases at J, with 12 bases between. Germline assignment: CDR1 SGHNT and CDR2 YENEEA. CDR3 in amino acids: CASSRARGNEQFF. The DNA of the CDR3 is TGTGCCAGCAGCCGGGCCCGGGGGAATGAGCAGTTCTTC. Full variable domain (remainder filled in from reference TRBV11-3 and TRBJ2-1): EAGVVQSPRYKIIEKKQPVAFWCNPISGHNTLYWYLQNLGQGPELLIRYENEEAVDDSQLPKDRFSAERLKGVDSTLKIQPAELGDSAVYLCASSRARGNEQFFGPGTRLTVL.

In its sample, this clone was seen once. The chain employs TRBV18 and TRBJ2-2; 10 bases agree with TRBD2. The CDR3 has 18 residues. Germline values: CDR1 KGHSH, CDR2 LQKENI. V gave up 6 bases and J gave up 6 bases; unmatched junction bases: 16. The chain's CDR3 is CASSRKIAGGPLAGELFF. The CDR3 DNA follows: TGTGCCAGCTCCCGGAAAATAGCGGGGGGCCCACTGGCCGGGGAGCTGTTTTTT.

This clone came up once. The chain has TRBV11-2 and TRBJ1-2, with TRBD1 identical over 7 bases. Trimming cost V 5 bases and J 3 bases; bases outside gene matches: 9. Germline V gene data show CDR1 as SGHAT and CDR2 as FQNNGV. The CDR3 sequence is 15 residues long. CDR3 protein: CASSRDGGGDYGYTF. The CDR3 nucleotides read TGTGCCAGCAGCCGCGACGGAGGGGGCGACTATGGCTACACCTTC.

This clone was seen more than once but under ten times. The chain joins TRBV2 to TRBJ1-2; tentative D call: TRBD1 (5 bases). The V gene lost 3 bases and the J gene lost 5 bases, with 7 bases spanning the gap. The CDR3 sequence is 12 residues long. CDR1 is SNHLY and CDR2 is FYNNEI in the germline V gene. As DNA, the CDR3 is TGTGCCAGCAGTGAGGGGGGGTATGGCTACACCTTC. Encoded protein: CASSEGGYGYTF.

The chain links TRBV30 to TRBJ1-1, with D unresolved. The V gene lost 4 bases and the J gene lost 4 bases, with 13 bases spanning the gap. CDR3 size: 13 residues. Germline CDR1 and CDR2: GTSNPN and SVGIG (reference sequence). The CDR3 sequence: CAWTLGSPTEAFF. In nucleotides, the CDR3 is TGTGCCTGGACCCTAGGGAGTCCCACTGAAGCTTTCTTT. Together with reference TRBV30 and TRBJ1-1, the CDR3 gives the full variable domain: SQTIHQWPATLVQPVGSPLSLECTVEGTSNPNLYWYRQAAGRGLQLLFYSVGIGQISSEVPQNLSASRPQDRQFILSSKKLLLSDSGFYLCAWTLGSPTEAFFGQGTRLTVV.